A selection of T cell receptor beta chains follows, all from one sample in a study of T-cell memory formation after mild COVID-19. From the 5' RACE reads, TCRdb called clonotypes with MiXCR, one entry per CDR3 protein. Of hundreds of thousands of distinct CDR3 sequences in the sample, over 7% were seen once. Sequences were obtained from PBMCs or a T cell subset sorted from them (not recorded which). These receptors originate from a man between 18 and 29 years old who had mild COVID-19 (a few samples of this study predate the infection). Cell type and time point are not known. The CDR3 runs from the conserved cysteine through the conserved F or W. The D gene is left open where the match is weak. Clone size is shown for a subset of rows, as once, few, many or a class of expanded clone.

V gene	CDR3 length	J gene	clone size	D gene	CDR3 DNA	CDR3 protein
TRBV12-5	17	TRBJ2-1	few	TRBD2	TGTGCTAGTGGTTTGGTACTAGCGGTAACCACCTACAATGAGCAGTTCTTC	CASGLVLAVTTYNEQFF
TRBV5-1	14	TRBJ2-1	NA	NA	TGCGCCAGCAGCTTGCAGGGTTCCCACAATGAGCAGTTCTTC	CASSLQGSHNEQFF
TRBV7-9	17	TRBJ1-4	NA	NA	TGTGCCAGCAGCCCAAAGGAGGAACAGACAACTAATGAAAAACTGTTTTTT	CASSPKEEQTTNEKLFF
TRBV12-3/TRBV12-4	14	TRBJ1-4	few	TRBD1	TGTGCCAGCACCTTGACAGGGATGGGTGAAAAACTGTTTTTT	CASTLTGMGEKLFF
TRBV20-1	14	TRBJ2-3	NA	NA	TGCAGTGCCCTTAGAGGAGGGGGTTTCAATACGCAGTATTTT	CSALRGGGFNTQYF
TRBV12-3/TRBV12-4	14	TRBJ1-1	NA	NA	TGTGCCAGCAGTCTCCGGGGGGGTTGGACTGAAGCTTTCTTT	CASSLRGGWTEAFF
TRBV7-7	16	TRBJ2-1	few	NA	TGTGCCAGCAGCCCGAACCCTGGCTCAGGGTACAATGAGCAGTTCTTC	CASSPNPGSGYNEQFF
TRBV7-9	15	TRBJ1-5	NA	NA	TGTGCCAGCAGCTTTACAGGGCGAAGCAATCAGCCCCAGCATTTT	CASSFTGRSNQPQHF
TRBV7-9	13	TRBJ1-4	NA	NA	TGTGCCAGCAGCTTCGCGGGTGAAGAAAAACTGTTTTTT	CASSFAGEEKLFF
TRBV14	17	TRBJ2-4	NA	TRBD1	TGTGCCAGCAGCCAAAATATGGGACAGGGAATCGTTAACATTCAGTACTTC	CASSQNMGQGIVNIQYF
TRBV20-1	13	TRBJ2-3	few	TRBD1	TGCAGGGCTACAGGGGGAAGCACAGATACGCAGTATTTT	CRATGGSTDTQYF
TRBV18	13	TRBJ2-5	few	TRBD1	TGTGCCAGCTCAGACAGGGACCAAGAGACCCAGTACTTC	CASSDRDQETQYF
TRBV7-6	14	TRBJ1-1	NA	NA	TGTGCCAGCAGCTTTAATTCGGGGGACACTGAAGCTTTCTTT	CASSFNSGDTEAFF
TRBV6-6	16	TRBJ2-2	few	TRBD2	TGTGCCAGCGGCCAAGGGCTAGCGGGTAACACCGGGGAGCTGTTTTTT	CASGQGLAGNTGELFF
TRBV20-1	10	TRBJ2-1	NA	NA	TGCAGTGCAAGGACCAGTGAGCAGTTCTTC	CSARTSEQFF
TRBV7-9	14	TRBJ2-3	many	TRBD2	TGTGCCAGCTGTATTAGCGGGGCGTCCGCTACGCAGTATTTT	CASCISGASATQYF
TRBV5-1	15	TRBJ2-5	few	TRBD2	TGCGCCAGCAGCTTGGCCGGGGGGTACCAAGAGACCCAGTACTTC	CASSLAGGYQETQYF
TRBV5-1	15	TRBJ1-2	few	TRBD1	TGCGCCAGCAGTGCCCCGGACAGGGGAAGGTATGGCTACACCTTC	CASSAPDRGRYGYTF
TRBV12-3/TRBV12-4	14	TRBJ2-1	many	NA	TGTGCCAGCAGCGAAACAGGGCCCTACAATGAGCAGTTCTTC	CASSETGPYNEQFF
TRBV5-1	14	TRBJ1-6	many	NA	TGCGCCAGCAGCTTGGAACAGGGTATTTCACCCCTCCACTTT	CASSLEQGISPLHF
TRBV4-3	18	TRBJ1-2	few	NA	TGCGCCAGCAGCCGGTGGAGGAGGGATGTAAGGGGAAACTATGGCTACACCTTC	CASSRWRRDVRGNYGYTF
TRBV15	15	TRBJ1-1	NA	NA	TGTGCCACCAGCAGAGGAGTCGGGAGGAACACTGAAGCTTTCTTT	CATSRGVGRNTEAFF
TRBV6-5	13	TRBJ1-1	NA	NA	TGTGCCAGCCGCTCCCGGGGGAACACTGAAGCTTTCTTT	CASRSRGNTEAFF
TRBV7-2	15	TRBJ2-1	few	NA	TGTGCCAGCAGCTCACAGGGGTCCAGTCCGGGGGGGCAGTTCTTC	CASSSQGSSPGGQFF